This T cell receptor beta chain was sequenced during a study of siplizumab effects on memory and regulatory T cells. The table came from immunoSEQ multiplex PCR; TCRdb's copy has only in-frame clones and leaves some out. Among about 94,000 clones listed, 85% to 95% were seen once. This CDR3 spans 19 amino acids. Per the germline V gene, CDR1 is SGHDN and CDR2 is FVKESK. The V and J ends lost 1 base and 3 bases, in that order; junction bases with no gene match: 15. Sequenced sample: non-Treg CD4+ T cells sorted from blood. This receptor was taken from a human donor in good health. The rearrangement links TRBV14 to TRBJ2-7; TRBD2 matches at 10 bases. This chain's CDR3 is CASSQAGQGLADRRYEQYF. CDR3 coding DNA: TGTGCCAGCAGCCAAGCCGGACAAGGACTAGCGGACCGTCGCTACGAGCAGTACTTC.